The subject of this entry is one TCR beta chain. Antigen: not known. The protocol was immunoSEQ multiplex PCR, while the TCRdb copy is restricted to in-frame clones and leaves out a portion. The table shows tens of thousands of clones, with 70% to 80% occurring only once. Relapse was seen in all patients after autologous stem cell transplantation, and brentuximab vedotin exposure was variable. The data originate from a study of PD-1 blockade in classical Hodgkin lymphoma. In the study overall: Every 2 weeks, patients got 3 mg/kg intravenous nivolumab.

Trimming cost V 5 bases and J 0 bases, with 14 bases left between them. The CDR3 is 16 residues long. Germline values: CDR1 MNHEY, CDR2 SMNVEV (reference sequence). Study conclusions and caveats: Patients who initiated nivolumab within 1 year of ASCT were excluded. Healthy donors were reported to have higher baseline TCR diversity than newly diagnosed patients. CD8+ TCR diversity did not rise significantly by C4D1, unlike CD4+.

The chain is built from TRBV27 and TRBJ2-1; no definite D call. The material sequenced was peripheral blood mononuclear cells (PBMCs), taken before the second cycle of nivolumab. This TCR derives from a human donor with classical Hodgkin lymphoma. The CDR3 DNA reads TGTGCCAGCAGTCCCCCGGCGCGGAGCTCCTACAATGAGCAGTTCTTC. It encodes CASSPPARSSYNEQFF.